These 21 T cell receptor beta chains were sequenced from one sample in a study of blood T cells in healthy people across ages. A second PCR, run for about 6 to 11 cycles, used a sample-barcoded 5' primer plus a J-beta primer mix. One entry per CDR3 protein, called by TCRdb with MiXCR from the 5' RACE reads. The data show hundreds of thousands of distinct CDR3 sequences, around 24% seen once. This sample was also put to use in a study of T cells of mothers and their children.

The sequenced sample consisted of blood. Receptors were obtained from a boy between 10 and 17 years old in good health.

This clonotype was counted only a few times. CDR3 bases: TGTGCCAGCAGTTTTCGGAACTCTGGGGCCAACGTCCTGACTTTC. The encoded protein is CASSFRNSGANVLTF. The chain uses TRBV28 and TRBJ2-6; D gene uncertain. CDR1 is MDHEN, CDR2 SYDVKM, per germline. The CDR3 sequence is 15 residues long. V was pared by 3 bases and J by 0 bases, with 6 bases between.

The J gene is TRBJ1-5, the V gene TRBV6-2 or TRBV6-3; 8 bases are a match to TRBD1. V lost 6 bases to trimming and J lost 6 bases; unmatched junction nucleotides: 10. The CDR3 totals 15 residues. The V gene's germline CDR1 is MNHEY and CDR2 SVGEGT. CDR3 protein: CASSSTRTGFQPQHF. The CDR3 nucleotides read TGTGCCAGCAGCTCGACCCGGACAGGGTTTCAGCCCCAGCATTTT.

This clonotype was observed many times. The CDR3 coding sequence is TGCGCCAGCAGCTTGGCCGGGACAGGGGGATACGAGCAGTACTTC. Protein product: CASSLAGTGGYEQYF. The rearrangement links TRBV5-1 to TRBJ2-7; 11 nucleotides line up with TRBD1. Germline CDR1 and CDR2: SGHRS and YFSETQ. Trimming took 0 bases from V and 4 from J; bases not matched to a gene: 3. CDR3 length equals 15 residues.

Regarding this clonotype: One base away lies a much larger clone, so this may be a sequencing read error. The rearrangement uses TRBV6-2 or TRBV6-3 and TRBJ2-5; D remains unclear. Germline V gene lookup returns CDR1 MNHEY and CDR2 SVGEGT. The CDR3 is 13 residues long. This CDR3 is CASSYSTQEAQYF. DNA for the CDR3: TGTGCCAGCAGTTACTCGACACAAGAGGCCCAGTACTTC.

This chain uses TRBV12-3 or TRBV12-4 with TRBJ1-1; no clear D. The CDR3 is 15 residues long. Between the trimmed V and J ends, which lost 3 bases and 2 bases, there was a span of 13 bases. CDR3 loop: CASSFGPSINTEAFF. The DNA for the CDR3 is TGTGCCAGCAGTTTCGGGCCGTCGATCAACACTGAAGCTTTCTTT.

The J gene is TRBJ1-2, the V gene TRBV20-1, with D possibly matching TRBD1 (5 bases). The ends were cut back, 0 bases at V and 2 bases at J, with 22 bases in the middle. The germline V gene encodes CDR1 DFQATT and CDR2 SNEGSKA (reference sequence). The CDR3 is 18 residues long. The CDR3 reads CSARERAQAGGFNYGYTF. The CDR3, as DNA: TGCAGTGCTAGAGAACGAGCTCAGGCGGGGGGATTCAACTATGGCTACACCTTC.

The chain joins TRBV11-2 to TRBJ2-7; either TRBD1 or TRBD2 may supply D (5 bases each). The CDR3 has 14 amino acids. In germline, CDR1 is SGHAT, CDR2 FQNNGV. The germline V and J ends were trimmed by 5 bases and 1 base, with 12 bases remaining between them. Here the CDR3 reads CASSARDGSYEQYF. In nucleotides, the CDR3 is TGTGCCAGCAGCGCCCGGGACGGATCCTACGAGCAGTACTTC.

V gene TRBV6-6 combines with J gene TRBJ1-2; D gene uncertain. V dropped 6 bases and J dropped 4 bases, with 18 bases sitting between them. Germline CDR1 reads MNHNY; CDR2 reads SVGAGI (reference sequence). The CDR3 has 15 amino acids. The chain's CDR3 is CASSQRFTGTYGYTF. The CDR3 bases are TGTGCCAGCAGCCAACGATTTACGGGAACCTATGGCTACACCTTC.

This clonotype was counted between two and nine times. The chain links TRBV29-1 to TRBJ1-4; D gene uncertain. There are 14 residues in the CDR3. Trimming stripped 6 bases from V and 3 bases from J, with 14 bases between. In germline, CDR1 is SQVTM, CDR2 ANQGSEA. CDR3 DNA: TGCAGCGTCCGAGAAGGCTCAGCTAATGAAAAACTGTTTTTT. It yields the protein CSVREGSANEKLFF.

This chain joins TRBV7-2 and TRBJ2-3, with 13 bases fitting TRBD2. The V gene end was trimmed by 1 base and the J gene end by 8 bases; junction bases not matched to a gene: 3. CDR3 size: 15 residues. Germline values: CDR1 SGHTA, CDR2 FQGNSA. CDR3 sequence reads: CASSLGTSGSGTQYF. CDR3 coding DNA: TGTGCCAGCAGCTTAGGGACTAGCGGGAGTGGTACGCAGTATTTT.

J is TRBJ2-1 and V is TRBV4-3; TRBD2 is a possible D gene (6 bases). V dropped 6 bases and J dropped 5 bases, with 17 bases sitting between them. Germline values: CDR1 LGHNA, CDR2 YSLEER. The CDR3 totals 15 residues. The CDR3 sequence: CASRTHREANNEQFF. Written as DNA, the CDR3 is TGCGCCAGCAGGACACATAGGGAGGCGAACAATGAGCAGTTCTTC.

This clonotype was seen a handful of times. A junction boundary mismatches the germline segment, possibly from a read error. In DNA, the CDR3 is TGTGCCAGCAGCCAAGATGGGACTAGCGCTCACAATGGGCAGTTCTTC. It yields the protein CASSQDGTSAHNGQFF. The J gene is TRBJ2-1, the V gene TRBV4-2; 10 bases match TRBD2. Germline loops: CDR1 LGHNA, CDR2 YNFKEQ. The CDR3 consists of 16 residues.

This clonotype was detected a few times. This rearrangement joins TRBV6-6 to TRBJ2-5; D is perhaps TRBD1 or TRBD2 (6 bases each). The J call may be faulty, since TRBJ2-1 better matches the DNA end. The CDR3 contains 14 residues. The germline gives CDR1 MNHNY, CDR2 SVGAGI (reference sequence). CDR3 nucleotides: TGTGCCAGCACCTGGGGGCGAATGGGGGGTGAGCAGTTCTTC. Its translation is CASTWGRMGGEQFF.

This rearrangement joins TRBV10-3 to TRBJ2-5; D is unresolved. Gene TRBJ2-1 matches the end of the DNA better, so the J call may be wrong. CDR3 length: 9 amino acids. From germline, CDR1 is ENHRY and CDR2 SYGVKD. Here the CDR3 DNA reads TGTGCCATCAGGGAGGAGCAGTTCTTC. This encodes CAIREEQFF.

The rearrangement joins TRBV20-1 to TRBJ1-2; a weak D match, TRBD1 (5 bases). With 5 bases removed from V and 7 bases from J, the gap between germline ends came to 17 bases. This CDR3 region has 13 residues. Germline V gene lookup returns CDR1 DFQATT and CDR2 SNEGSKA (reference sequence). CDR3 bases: TGCAGTGCTGGGGGACTTAAGGAGGGTGGCTACACCTTC. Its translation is CSAGGLKEGGYTF.

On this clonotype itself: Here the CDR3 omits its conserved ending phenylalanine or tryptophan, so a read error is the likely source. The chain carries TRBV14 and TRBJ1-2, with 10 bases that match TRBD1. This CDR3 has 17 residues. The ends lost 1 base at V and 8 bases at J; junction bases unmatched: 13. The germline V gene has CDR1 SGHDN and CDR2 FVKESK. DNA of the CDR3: TGTGCCAGCAGCCAAGGCCTCCGGGACAGGGGCCGTAAAGGCTACACCTCC. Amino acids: CASSQGLRDRGRKGYTS.

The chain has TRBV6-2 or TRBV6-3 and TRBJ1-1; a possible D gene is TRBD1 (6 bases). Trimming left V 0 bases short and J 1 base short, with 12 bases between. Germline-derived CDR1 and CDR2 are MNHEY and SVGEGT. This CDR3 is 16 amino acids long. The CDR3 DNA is TGTGCCAGCAGTTACTCGAGAGTCAGGGGGAACACTGAAGCTTTCTTT. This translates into CASSYSRVRGNTEAFF.

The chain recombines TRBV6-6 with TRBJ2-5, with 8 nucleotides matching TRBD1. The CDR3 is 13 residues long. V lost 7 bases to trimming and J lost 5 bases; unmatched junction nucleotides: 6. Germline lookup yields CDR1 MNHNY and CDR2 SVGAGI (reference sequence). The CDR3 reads CASTSRDRETQYF. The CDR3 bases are TGTGCCAGCACCTCCCGGGACAGGGAGACCCAGTACTTC.

This chain's CDR3 is CASSLDQRAAGGDTQYF. The CDR3 nucleotides read TGTGCCAGCAGCTTAGACCAGCGGGCCGCGGGGGGGGATACGCAGTATTTT. This chain connects TRBV11-2 to TRBJ2-3; TRBD2 aligns across 9 bases. The CDR3 is 17 residues long. Germline-derived CDR1 and CDR2 are SGHAT and FQNNGV. J gave up 6 bases and V 0 bases, and 10 bases lay outside the gene matches.

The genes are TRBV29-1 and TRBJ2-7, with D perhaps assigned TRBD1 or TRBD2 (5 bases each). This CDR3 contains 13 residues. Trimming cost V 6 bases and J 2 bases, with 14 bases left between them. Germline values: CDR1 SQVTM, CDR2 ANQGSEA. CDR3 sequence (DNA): TGCAGCGTCAGACGGGACGAAACCTACGAGCAGTACTTC. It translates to CSVRRDETYEQYF.

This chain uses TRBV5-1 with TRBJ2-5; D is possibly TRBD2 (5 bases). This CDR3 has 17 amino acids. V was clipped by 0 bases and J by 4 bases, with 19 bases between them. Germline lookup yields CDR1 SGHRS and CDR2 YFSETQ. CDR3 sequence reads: CASSLGIGKPEGETQYF. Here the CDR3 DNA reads TGCGCCAGCAGCTTGGGGATCGGGAAACCCGAGGGAGAGACCCAGTACTTC.